This paragraph covers one T cell receptor (beta chain) sequence. What it binds is not known. It was RNA transcripts that yielded the amplified TCR beta CDR3 regions. The TCR CDR3 was amplified in a first-round RT-PCR using the HTBI primer set. Each CDR3 protein gets one entry after TCRdb re-called the multiplex PCR reads with MiXCR. Of about 600,000 distinct CDR3 sequences listed, approximately 16% are singletons. The study included ophthalmopathy patients with Clinical Activity Score at least 3, NOSPECS grade at least 4 and duration under 3 months. Fresh peripheral blood, approximately 9.7 ml, was the source of the PBMCs. The record originates from a study of T cells in Graves' hyperthyroidism and ophthalmopathy. Study details: At the time of initial diagnosis and before any treatment, peripheral blood was collected. Whole-study results and caveats: The majority of expanded thyroid clonotypes above 0.001 also appeared in blood.

V lost 7 bases to trimming and J lost 10 bases; unmatched junction nucleotides: 10. Germline CDR1 reads MNHEY; CDR2 reads SVGEGT. The CDR3 totals 13 residues. The V call is TRBV6-2 or TRBV6-3, the J call TRBJ2-1; 7 bases map to TRBD2. This receptor was taken from a woman in her thirties or forties with Graves' ophthalmopathy. Sample: blood. The CDR3 DNA sequence: TGTGCCAGCAACCTCAAGCGGGGAGGGGAGCAGTTCTTC. Its protein is CASNLKRGGEQFF.